A single sample gave rise to the 9 T cell receptor beta chains below, sequenced in a study of blood T cell repertoires in COVID-19. Sequenced by immunoSEQ multiplex PCR; TCRdb stores in-frame clones only, minus some. This sample yields 150,000 or so clones, of which roughly nine tenths are seen a single time; 4% belongs to the top ten. The sequencing sample was made of peripheral blood. The receptors were sampled from a woman in her sixties or seventies with acute or convalescent COVID-19.

V is TRBV5-3 and J is TRBJ1-2; 10 bases match TRBD1. TRBV5-3 qualifies as an ORF whose function is uncertain. CDR3 length: 14 residues. Trimming at V came to 0 bases and at J to 9 bases, leaving 5 bases not matched to a gene. CDR3 DNA sequence: TGTGCCAGAAGCTTGGCCTTGGACAGGGGGAGCTACACCTTC. Its translation is CARSLALDRGSYTF.

This chain links TRBV28 with TRBJ2-7; possibly TRBD2 for D (6 bases). This CDR3 comprises 15 residues. Trimming cost V 6 bases and J 3 bases, with 18 bases left between them. From germline, CDR1 is MDHEN and CDR2 SYDVKM. CDR3 in DNA: TGTGCCAGCAGCCGGGACCTCGGAGGGAACTACGAGCAGTACTTC. This encodes CASSRDLGGNYEQYF.

The V gene is TRBV7-8, the J gene TRBJ2-2; 7 nucleotides line up with TRBD1. The ends lost 5 bases at V and 1 base at J; junction bases unmatched: 7. The CDR3 is made up of 16 amino acids. Per the germline V gene, CDR1 is SGHVS and CDR2 is FQNEAQ. CDR3 sequence reads: CASSPWDSLNTGELFF. The CDR3 bases are TGTGCCAGCAGCCCCTGGGACAGCTTGAACACCGGGGAGCTGTTTTTT. The full variable domain, with the rest looked up from reference TRBV7-8 and TRBJ2-2, is GAGVSQSPRYKVAKRGQDVALRCDPISGHVSLFWYQQALGQGPEFLTYFQNEAQLDKSGLPSDRFFAERPEGSVSTLKIQRTQQEDSAVYLCASSPWDSLNTGELFFGEGSRLTVL.

The V gene is TRBV4-3, the J gene TRBJ2-5, with 7 positions matching TRBD1. V lost 3 bases to trimming and J lost 5 bases; unmatched junction nucleotides: 9. This CDR3 comprises 15 residues. Germline CDR1 reads LGHNA; CDR2 reads YSLEER. In DNA, the CDR3 is TGCGCCAGCAGCCAGGACAACAGGGGTCGGGAGACCCAGTACTTC. Encoded protein: CASSQDNRGRETQYF.

V is TRBV24-1 and J is TRBJ2-7; 8 bases match TRBD1. The CDR3 covers 15 residues. Germline V CDR1 and CDR2: KGHDR, SFDVKD. Trimming removed 5 bases from V and 0 bases from J; junction bases left unmatched: 5. CDR3 in DNA: TGTGCCACCAGTGCAGGACAGGGCCTCTCCTACGAGCAGTACTTC. It specifies CATSAGQGLSYEQYF.

The J gene is TRBJ2-1, the V gene TRBV5-4, with 8 bases matching TRBD2. The germline V gene encodes CDR1 SGHNT and CDR2 YYREEE (reference sequence). Trimming took 6 bases from V and 1 from J; bases not matched to a gene: 15. The CDR3 loop spans 18 amino acids. CDR3 in DNA: TGTGCCAGCACCACACCCGACGGAGCGGGAGCGTCCTACAATGAGCAGTTCTTC. Translated: CASTTPDGAGASYNEQFF.

The chain recombines TRBV7-2 with TRBJ1-6; tentative D call: TRBD1 (6 bases). V gave up 1 base and J gave up 8 bases, with 15 bases separating them. The CDR3 consists of 16 residues. Germline lookup yields CDR1 SGHTA and CDR2 FQGNSA. The CDR3 DNA reads as TGTGCCAGCAGCTTAGTCGGGACACGCGCCGATTCACCCCTCCACTTT. Translated, it gives CASSLVGTRADSPLHF.

Points on this clone: One end of the junction fails to match germline, which may point to a read error. V and J are TRBV3-1 (or the pseudogene TRBV3-2) and TRBJ2-7; TRBD1 matches at 7 bases. The germline V gene has CDR1 LGHDT and CDR2 YNNKEL (reference sequence). This CDR3 spans 17 amino acids. The CDR3 DNA follows: TGTGCCAGCAGCCAAGAATGTAGCGACAGGGCCTCCGACGAGCAGTACTTC. Translation: CASSQECSDRASDEQYF.

This clone has more than one count but fewer than ten. The chain recombines TRBV5-1 with TRBJ2-7; TRBD2 might be the D (6 bases). Germline V lookup: CDR1 SGHRS, CDR2 YFSETQ. V was cut by 1 base and J by 2 bases, with 13 bases left in between. This CDR3 is built from 15 residues. CDR3 DNA sequence: TGCGCCAGCAGCTTGACTAGCCGGATTGCCTACGAGCAGTACTTC. Amino acid sequence: CASSLTSRIAYEQYF. Full variable domain (remainder filled in from reference TRBV5-1 and TRBJ2-7): KAGVTQTPRYLIKTRGQQVTLSCSPISGHRSVSWYQQTPGQGLQFLFEYFSETQRNKGNFPGRFSGRQFSNSRSEMNVSTLELGDSALYLCASSLTSRIAYEQYFGPGTRLTVT.